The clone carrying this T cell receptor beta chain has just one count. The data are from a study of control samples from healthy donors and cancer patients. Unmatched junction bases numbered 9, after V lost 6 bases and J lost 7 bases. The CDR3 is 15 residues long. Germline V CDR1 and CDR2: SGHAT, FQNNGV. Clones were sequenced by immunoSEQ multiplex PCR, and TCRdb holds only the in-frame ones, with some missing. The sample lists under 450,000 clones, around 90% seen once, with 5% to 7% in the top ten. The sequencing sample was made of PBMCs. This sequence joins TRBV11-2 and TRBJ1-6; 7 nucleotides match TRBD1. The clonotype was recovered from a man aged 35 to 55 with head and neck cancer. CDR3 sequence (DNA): TGTGCCAGCAGATCCGAGGGGGCTCGGAATTCACCCCTCCACTTT. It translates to CASRSEGARNSPLHF.